This T cell receptor (beta chain) was sequenced for a study of blood T cell repertoires in COVID-19. The CDR3 length is 16 residues. Germline V gives CDR1 SEHNR, CDR2 FQNEAQ (reference sequence). Trimming removed 1 base at V and 5 bases at J, with 14 bases between. Enrolment of Seattle patients took place during active infection, and they were followed longitudinally. Produced via immunoSEQ multiplex PCR; TCRdb's table is partial and in-frame only. The table includes roughly 460,000 clones, about 87% detected once. The chain has TRBV7-9 and TRBJ2-2, with no clear D. Sequencing was carried out using peripheral blood. This sequence was found in a man between 18 and 29 years old with COVID-19, enrolled during active disease. CDR3 region: CASSLVSAGPTGELFF. The CDR3 nucleotides are TGTGCCAGCAGCTTAGTATCGGCAGGCCCTACCGGGGAGCTGTTTTTT.